This T cell receptor beta chain was sequenced for a study of shared clonotypes between healthy human individuals. Study information: Three plates each covered CD4 naive and memory; CD8 naive two, CD8 memory one.

Sequencing was performed with immunoSEQ multiplex PCR; in TCRdb, only in-frame clones are kept and a portion is missing. The table shows around 2.3 million clones, with about 94% occurring only once. Germline-derived CDR1 and CDR2 are MNHEY and SMNVEV (reference sequence). The CDR3 consists of 14 residues. V lost 2 bases and J 4 bases, leaving 9 bases between the germline ends. Sequenced material: naive CD4+ T cells sorted from blood. Subset specified: CD45RA+ positively selected. This chain joins TRBV27 and TRBJ1-3; D might be TRBD1 (6 bases). The receptor comes from a man aged 18 to 30 in good health. CDR3 bases: TGTGCCAGCAGTTTAACCGGGGGCGGAAACACCATATATTTT. This translates into CASSLTGGGNTIYF.